One sample yielded the 20 T cell receptor beta chains listed below, sequenced in a study of CD8 T cells in ankylosing spondylitis. TCRdb itself ran the 5' RACE reads through MiXCR, one entry per CDR3 protein. The sample yields fewer than 250,000 distinct CDR3 sequences, about 26% seen once. Sequencing was done on a sample of blood, either unsorted or a sorted T cell fraction (not recorded which). The source is a male donor with ankylosing spondylitis or in good health (not recorded which).

This clonotype was counted at least ten times. The chain joins TRBV4-1 to TRBJ1-5; D might be TRBD1 (6 bases). Germline values: CDR1 MGHRA, CDR2 YSYEKL. CDR3 size: 13 residues. CDR3 amino acids: CGQPRGFRQPQHF. CDR3 bases: TGCGGGCAGCCGAGGGGGTTTCGACAGCCCCAGCATTTT.

This clonotype has only a few counts. The chain couples TRBV6-4 to TRBJ2-1; D unclear. Germline CDR1 reads MRHNA; CDR2 reads SNTAGT. The CDR3 covers 12 residues. V lost 3 bases to trimming and J lost 7 bases, with 7 bases between them. The CDR3 loop is CASSEFGNEQFF. The CDR3 DNA is TGTGCCAGCAGTGAATTCGGGAATGAGCAGTTCTTC.

The sample holds a few counts of this clonotype. The J gene is TRBJ1-2, the V gene TRBV29-1, with TRBD1 matching over 10 bases. This CDR3 spans 13 amino acids. V trimming: 7 bases; J trimming: 5 bases; junction bases outside the gene matches: 7. CDR1 and CDR2 (germline): SQVTM, ANQGSEA. The CDR3 reads CSATGQGKYGYTF. The CDR3 coding sequence is TGCAGCGCCACGGGACAGGGGAAATATGGCTACACCTTC.

Remarks on this clonotype: The CDR3 ends on some other residue instead of the conserved phenylalanine or tryptophan, so this is likely a read error. It is unclear where the CDR3 begins or ends on the DNA, so no DNA is shown, and the CDR3 is as TCRdb lists it. The chain links TRBV29-1 to TRBJ2-5. The CDR3 region is 10 residues in length, termini included. Looked up from germline, CDR1 is SQVTM and CDR2 is ANQGSEA. The CDR3: CSVLYPNGSL.

This clonotype was seen many times. The chain recombines TRBV7-3 with TRBJ2-7, with D maybe TRBD2 (5 bases). The CDR3 consists of 16 residues. Germline CDR1 and CDR2: SGHTA and FQGTGA. Trimming took off 1 base at V and 7 bases at J, with 20 bases between the two ends. CDR3: CASSLNPPGRSGEQYF. CDR3 in DNA: TGTGCCAGCAGCTTAAATCCGCCCGGACGATCGGGAGAGCAGTACTTC.

This clonotype has more than one count but fewer than ten. A much larger clone is a single base away; this may be a read error. The genes are TRBV24-1 and TRBJ2-5; D is ambiguous. Per germline, CDR1 KGHDR and CDR2 SFDVKD. The CDR3 sequence is 12 residues long. CDR3 sequence: CAPSQDQETQYF. For the CDR3, the DNA is TGTGCCCCCAGTCAGGACCAAGAGACCCAGTACTTC.

This clonotype occurred many times. The V gene is TRBV20-1, the J gene TRBJ2-3; 11 bases are a match to TRBD2. The CDR3 is 13 residues long. Germline V gives CDR1 DFQATT, CDR2 SNEGSKA (reference sequence). Unmatched junction bases numbered 4, after V lost 4 bases and J lost 7 bases. CDR3 sequence reads: CSAIAGGPHTQYF. The DNA for the CDR3 is TGCAGTGCTATAGCGGGAGGGCCACATACGCAGTATTTT.

The DNA of the CDR3 is TGTGCCAGCAGCGTAGGACAGGAGGGACAGCCCCAGCATTTT. Its translation: CASSVGQEGQPQHF. The genes are TRBV9 and TRBJ1-5, with D tentatively TRBD1 (6 bases). From germline, CDR1 is SGDLS and CDR2 YYNGEE. V was clipped by 0 bases and J by 7 bases, with 11 bases between them. This CDR3 has 14 residues.

There are many counts of this clonotype. The junction departs from the called germline gene at one end, perhaps through a read error. The rearrangement joins TRBV7-7 to TRBJ1-1, with TRBD1 matching over 10 bases. The length of the CDR3 is 13 residues. CDR1 is SSHAT and CDR2 is FNYEAQ in the germline V gene (reference sequence). The CDR3 DNA reads as TGTGCTAGCAGCACCGGGACAGGGGCTGAAGCTTTCTTT. Its translation: CASSTGTGAEAFF.

This clonotype has just a few counts. The chain joins TRBV4-2 to TRBJ2-3, with TRBD2 as a possible D gene (6 bases). The CDR3 is 16 residues long. Germline lookup yields CDR1 LGHNA and CDR2 YNFKEQ. Trimming removed 0 bases from V and 2 bases from J, with 12 bases in between. The CDR3 protein is CASSQDRGGDTDTQYF. As DNA, the CDR3 is TGTGCCAGCAGCCAAGATCGAGGAGGGGACACAGATACGCAGTATTTT.

This clonotype has a count of ten or more. The chain links TRBV5-1 to TRBJ2-2; no clear D. Germline V CDR1 and CDR2: SGHRS, YFSETQ. V lost 0 bases, J lost 9 bases, and 9 bases lay in between. The CDR3 has 13 residues. CDR3 bases: TGCGCCAGCAGCTTGGCCGGGTACCGGGAGCTGTTTTTT. Its translation is CASSLAGYRELFF.

A remark on this clonotype: A much bigger clone sits one base away, suggesting this may be a read error. The chain couples TRBV29-1 to TRBJ2-2, with D perhaps matching TRBD2 (5 bases). From germline, CDR1 is SQVTM and CDR2 ANQGSEA. The CDR3 covers 14 residues. For the CDR3, the DNA is TGCAGCGTCCAAGACAAACCGAACACCGGGGAGCTGGTTTTT. Translating gives CSVQDKPNTGELVF.

The sample holds a few counts of this clonotype. The rearrangement links TRBV20-1 to TRBJ2-1; 7 positions match TRBD2. This CDR3 has 15 amino acids. The germline V gene encodes CDR1 DFQATT and CDR2 SNEGSKA (reference sequence). The V and J ends lost 1 base and 10 bases, in that order; junction bases with no gene match: 13. The CDR3 bases are TGCAGTGCTAGAGCCCCGGGACTACACGTCGAAGAGCAGTTCTTC. Its translation: CSARAPGLHVEEQFF.

This clonotype was seen many times. DNA for the CDR3: TGTGCCAGCAGCCAAGATCGGGCAGCGCCCGGATATGGCTACACCTTC. This encodes CASSQDRAAPGYGYTF. The chain is built from TRBV3-1 and TRBJ1-2; D ambiguous. Per the germline V gene, CDR1 is LGHDT and CDR2 is YNNKEL (reference sequence). This CDR3 region has 16 residues. V lost 0 bases and J 5 bases, leaving 16 bases between the germline ends.

This clonotype was counted a few times. The chain joins TRBV29-1 to TRBJ2-2, with D maybe TRBD1 (6 bases). Germline assignment: CDR1 SQVTM and CDR2 ANQGSEA. Between the trimmed V and J ends, which lost 6 bases and 7 bases, there was a span of 12 bases. CDR3 size: 12 residues. The CDR3 nucleotides are TGCAGCGTATTACAGGGCGGCGGGGAGCTGTTTTTT. Amino acid sequence: CSVLQGGGELFF.

This clonotype was recorded at least ten times. The chain links TRBV20-1 to TRBJ1-5, with D uncertain. The ends were cut back, 6 bases at V and 5 bases at J, with 11 bases in the middle. This CDR3 has 12 amino acids. CDR1 is DFQATT and CDR2 is SNEGSKA in the germline V gene (reference sequence). The CDR3 loop is CSAEVGDQPQHF. The CDR3 region has the DNA TGCAGTGCGGAGGTAGGTGATCAGCCCCAGCATTTT.

This clonotype has a count of ten or more. The chain couples TRBV20-1 to TRBJ2-3; no clear D gene. CDR1 and CDR2 from the germline V gene are DFQATT and SNEGSKA (reference sequence). CDR3 length: 12 amino acids. The ends were cut back, 5 bases at V and 0 bases at J, with 6 bases in the middle. In DNA, the CDR3 is TGCAGTGCTGGCCCTAGCACAGATACGCAGTATTTT. Its protein product is CSAGPSTDTQYF.

This clonotype was observed a few times. This chain links TRBV6-1 with TRBJ2-1; TRBD2 matches 10 bases. Germline V gene sequence: CDR1 MNHNS, CDR2 SASEGT. V gave up 8 bases and J gave up 6 bases; unmatched junction bases: 10. The CDR3 runs 15 residues. The CDR3 DNA follows: TGTGCCAGCCGTCGGCAGCGGGAGGGTACCAATGAGCAGTTCTTC. Translating it yields CASRRQREGTNEQFF.

This clonotype was seen more than once but under ten times. The rearrangement uses TRBV9 and TRBJ1-6, with D maybe TRBD1 (5 bases). V was shortened by 0 bases and J by 6 bases, with 7 bases between the two germline ends. The CDR3 loop spans 14 amino acids. Germline lookup yields CDR1 SGDLS and CDR2 YYNGEE. The CDR3 loop reads CASSVEGVNSPLHF. The CDR3 DNA follows: TGTGCCAGCAGCGTAGAAGGGGTTAATTCACCCCTCCACTTT. The complete variable domain, with remaining parts taken from reference TRBV9 and TRBJ1-6, reads DSGVTQTPKHLITATGQRVTLRCSPRSGDLSVYWYQQSLDQGLQFLIQYYNGEERAKGNILERFSAQQFPDLHSELNLSSLELGDSALYFCASSVEGVNSPLHFGNGTRLTVT.

The chain combines TRBV20-1 with TRBJ2-1; D unclear. V gave up 6 bases and J gave up 0 bases, with 12 bases separating them. The CDR3 loop spans 14 amino acids. CDR1 and CDR2 from the germline V gene are DFQATT and SNEGSKA (reference sequence). CDR3 coding DNA: TGCAGTGCGAGAAGTGCTAGCTCCTACAATGAGCAGTTCTTC. Its protein is CSARSASSYNEQFF.